What follows describes a single T cell receptor beta chain. This clonotype was counted many times. The target of this receptor is not known. Base quality data are lacking; no much larger clone is found one base away. Graves' hyperthyroidism was defined as stable when no progression to ophthalmopathy occurred over 18 months of follow-up. The hyperthyroidism patients were between 18 and 65 years old and newly diagnosed, with a disease duration of less than 2 months. Exclusion was applied to patients with uncontrolled infections, other autoimmune diseases, pregnancy or lactation. Diagnoses relied on clinical symptoms, serum thyroxine and TRAb, thyroid ultrasound and orbital computed tomography. Total RNA was extracted using Trizol reagent, and RNA quality was assessed on an Agilent 2100 Bioanalyzer. This entry comes from a study of T cells in Graves' hyperthyroidism and ophthalmopathy (dated by TCRdb to between 2018 and 2021). For the study in its entirety: TCR V-J signatures able to tell the groups apart were searched for in a discovery cohort of about a hundred patients, of whom fewer than 45 had Graves' ophthalmopathy and around 58 had stable Graves' hyperthyroidism. Prospective prediction of ophthalmopathy was tested in an independent validation cohort of under 20 hyperthyroidism patients and 15 to 17 patients who later progressed to ophthalmopathy. According to the paper, TCR Vbeta CDR3 sequencing was carried out on some 130 peripheral blood samples, which came from approximately 41 ophthalmopathy, under 85 hyperthyroidism and approximately 17 progressor patients. Following sampling, methimazole starting at 30 mg daily was given to hyperthyroidism patients, and high-dose intravenous methylprednisolone was given to ophthalmopathy patients. For training and testing, the 100 or so patients in the discovery cohort were randomly divided in a 7:3 ratio. Thyroid tissue and blood T-cell repertoires from several Graves' hyperthyroidism patients were also compared in the study.

Amplification of TCR beta CDR3 regions was carried out from RNA transcripts. For the first round of RT-PCR on the TCR CDR3, the HTBI primer set was used together with the Qiagen OneStep RT-PCR kit. Libraries were constructed in a second round of multiplex PCR, after which size selection and purification were carried out. Libraries were sequenced paired-end with 100 bp reads on an Illumina HiSeq2000. As for the original processing: Raw data were processed with SOAPnuke, discarding reads with adapters, uncalled bases, mean Phred below 15, or no exact constant-primer or identifier match. High-quality paired reads were merged with COPE v1.2.5, and unique nucleotide sequences were defined as clonotypes. Clonotypes were aligned to IMGT TRBV, TRBD and TRBJ reference segments using MiTCR v1.1. Only V-J combinations with frequency above 0.0001, covering about 99% of repertoires, were analysed. A TCS score was defined as the ratio of F50 (clonal expansion) to E x V (chaos), with BLOSUM62-based TCRdist applied between CDR3 peptides within each V-J. Welch's t-statistics and random forest reduced roughly 540 V-J features to 13, which were used in a naive Bayes classifier (R e1071). The Morisita-Horn index was used to measure how similar the thyroid and blood repertoires were. TCRdb itself trimmed the public reads at Q25 with fastp, ran MiXCR and retained productive beta chains. Each entry merges the rows of one CDR3 protein and shows their most common DNA and genes. TCRdb's processing, not the study's, gives the V and J calls here. This sample comprises fewer than 750,000 distinct CDR3 sequences, roughly 46% of them detected only once. Clones ranked in the top ten supply about 8.3% of the sample.

The CDR3, from cysteine to phenylalanine, totals 15 residues. The kept DNA is CDR3 alone, 45 bases in frame from the first base. Trimming removed 0 bases from V and 4 bases from J, leaving 11 bases between the germline ends. CDR1 and CDR2, looked up from the germline V gene (reference sequence), are LNHNV and YYDKDF. The paper's findings and limits, for the study overall: In cross-validation, a model built on a 13 V-J signature told ophthalmopathy apart from stable hyperthyroidism with approximately 90% sensitivity and 81% to 82% specificity, and in testing the same model reached 80%/75%. In validation, progression to ophthalmopathy was predicted by the model with around 70% sensitivity and roughly 76% specificity, a median of 6.5 months before onset. Most expanded thyroid clonotypes (frequency above 0.001) were also detected in blood, a finding suggesting that blood repertoires may reflect thyroid immune responses. Sample size was not statistically predetermined, and blinding of investigators to group allocation was not performed.

The sequencing input was peripheral blood or thyroid tissue (not recorded which). The chain links TRBV15 with TRBJ2-3; the D gene lacks a confident call. The source of this sequence is a woman aged 18-29 years with Graves' hyperthyroidism. CDR3 loop: CATSRDPRLADTQYF. The DNA sequence is as follows: TGTGCCACCAGCAGAGATCCTCGGCTGGCAGATACGCAGTATTTT.